This is a list of T cell receptor beta chains from one sample in a study of T cell changes during pregnancy in multiple sclerosis. Produced via immunoSEQ multiplex PCR; TCRdb's table is partial and in-frame only. The sample yields more than 80,000 clones, roughly nine tenths seen once. The sequences come from PBMCs, collected in the first trimester of pregnancy. Receptors originate from a female donor in good health, serving as a control in a pregnancy study. Some clones in this sample may be carry-over from other donors' samples. CDR3s include the opening cysteine and the closing phenylalanine or tryptophan. The D gene is left open where the match is weak. Not all rows give a size; the values are once, few, many and, for expanded clones, a class.

len	j_gene	d_gene	v_gene	abundance	CDR3aa	CDR3nt
14	TRBJ2-3	-	TRBV7-8	-	CASNLRGVSDTQYF	TGTGCCAGCAACCTTCGGGGTGTCTCAGATACGCAGTATTTT
15	TRBJ2-1	-	TRBV27	-	CASSWGVGTYNEQFF	TGTGCCAGCAGTTGGGGGGTGGGAACCTACAATGAGCAGTTCTTC
18	TRBJ2-3	-	TRBV7-9	-	CASSSLEGRGWNTDTQYF	TGTGCCAGCAGCTCATTAGAGGGTCGCGGGTGGAACACAGATACGCAGTATTTT
13	TRBJ2-6	-	TRBV30	-	CAGDSSGANVLTF	TGTGCCGGCGACTCCTCTGGGGCCAACGTCCTGACTTTC
14	TRBJ1-1	-	TRBV15	-	CATNRQAEGSEAFF	TGTGCCACCAATAGACAGGCAGAAGGCAGTGAAGCTTTCTTT
14	TRBJ1-5	-	TRBV18	-	CASSPGTQYQPQHF	TGTGCCAGCTCACCAGGGACACAATATCAGCCCCAGCATTTT
11	TRBJ2-5	-	TRBV27	-	CASTDQETQYF	TGTGCCAGCACCGACCAAGAGACCCAGTACTTC
19	TRBJ1-2	-	TRBV18	-	CASSPVSRGSGGADHGYTF	TGTGCCAGCTCACCAGTCTCTCGGGGGTCGGGAGGGGCAGACCATGGCTACACCTTC
15	TRBJ1-2	-	TRBV6-1	-	CASSETGLYAYGYTF	TGTGCCAGCAGTGAGACAGGTTTATATGCCTATGGCTACACCTTC
17	TRBJ1-3	-	TRBV5-1	-	CASSLAWGRGSGNTIYF	TGCGCCAGCAGCTTGGCGTGGGGCAGAGGTTCTGGAAACACCATATATTTT
15	TRBJ2-7	TRBD1	TRBV19	-	CASSDRDRGMHEQYF	TGTGCCAGTAGTGACCGGGACAGGGGTATGCACGAGCAGTACTTC
15	TRBJ2-5	-	TRBV28	-	CASSEPSGTKETQYF	TGTGCCAGCTCTGAACCGTCCGGGACAAAAGAGACCCAGTACTTC
16	TRBJ2-3	TRBD2	TRBV5-1	-	CASSSGLAGETDTQYF	TGCGCCAGCAGCTCAGGACTAGCGGGAGAAACAGATACGCAGTATTTT
14	TRBJ1-2	TRBD1	TRBV11-3	-	CASSAGTGAYGYTF	TGTGCCAGCAGCGCCGGAACAGGGGCCTATGGCTACACCTTC
13	TRBJ1-6	-	TRBV19	few	CASSRQANSPLHF	TGTGCCAGTAGTCGACAGGCGAATTCACCCCTCCACTTT
14	TRBJ1-1	TRBD1	TRBV6-6	-	CASSYPDRGPPPPF	TGTGCCAGCAGTTACCCGGACAGGGGTCCCCCACCACCCTTC
12	TRBJ1-2	-	TRBV29-1	once	CSVKGLNYGYTF	TGCAGCGTGAAGGGACTTAACTATGGCTACACCTTC
13	TRBJ1-2	TRBD1	TRBV7-2	-	CASRLDRNYGYTF	TGTGCCAGCAGGTTGGACAGGAACTATGGCTACACCTTC
13	TRBJ2-3	-	TRBV7-3	-	CASSLWPTDTQYF	TGTGCCAGCAGCTTATGGCCGACAGATACGCAGTATTTT
11	TRBJ2-2	-	TRBV29-1	-	CSVQDTGELFF	TGCAGCGTGCAGGACACCGGGGAGCTGTTTTTT
13	TRBJ1-2	TRBD1	TRBV18	-	CASYGDRVHGYTF	TGTGCCAGCTACGGGGACAGGGTGCATGGCTACACCTTC
17	TRBJ2-7	TRBD1	TRBV28	once	CASSLFNQQGSNYEQYF	TGTGCCAGCAGTTTATTTAATCAACAGGGGTCCAACTACGAGCAGTACTTC
18	TRBJ1-2	TRBD1	TRBV11-2	once	CASSLEGTGGQAFYGYTF	TGTGCCAGCAGCTTAGAGGGGACAGGGGGCCAGGCTTTCTATGGCTACACCTTC
15	TRBJ2-2	-	TRBV19	-	CASSIGYRVAGELFF	TGTGCCAGTAGTATAGGGTACAGGGTGGCCGGGGAGCTGTTTTTT
15	TRBJ2-7	-	TRBV28	-	CASSLVGQSSYEQYF	TGTGCCAGCAGTTTAGTCGGACAGAGCTCCTACGAGCAGTACTTC
16	TRBJ2-5	TRBD2	TRBV2	once	CVTSPTSGIEGETQYF	TGTGTCACCAGTCCGACTAGCGGCATCGAGGGAGAGACCCAGTACTTC
12	TRBJ1-5	-	TRBV28	once	CASRFNNQPQHF	TGTGCCAGCAGATTTAACAATCAGCCCCAGCATTTT
16	TRBJ2-3	TRBD2	TRBV4-1	-	CASTLLPGGSTDTQYF	TGCGCCAGCACCCTACTACCCGGGGGGAGCACAGATACGCAGTATTTT
17	TRBJ1-2	TRBD1	TRBV2	-	CASSEATGGFRAGGYTF	TGTGCCAGCAGTGAAGCGACAGGGGGATTCCGGGCCGGCGGCTACACCTTC
13	TRBJ2-7	-	TRBV6-1	-	CASSEPGPYEQYF	TGTGCCAGCAGTGAACCAGGGCCCTACGAGCAGTACTTC
17	TRBJ1-2	-	TRBV7-2	-	CASSLDLVQASSYGYTF	TGTGCCAGCAGCTTAGATCTGGTACAGGCGTCATCCTATGGCTACACCTTC
16	TRBJ2-2	TRBD1	TRBV15	-	CATSSPGQGNTGELFF	TGTGCCACCAGCAGCCCGGGACAGGGGAACACCGGGGAGCTGTTTTTT
16	TRBJ1-1	-	TRBV5-1	-	CASSFGGQQGRGEAFF	TGCGCCAGCAGCTTTGGCGGGCAACAGGGACGAGGTGAAGCTTTCTTT
15	TRBJ2-7	TRBD2	TRBV29-1	-	CSVQGRLAGSYEQYF	TGCAGCGTTCAGGGACGCCTAGCGGGGAGCTACGAGCAGTACTTC
16	TRBJ2-1	-	TRBV4-2	once	CASSQDIRTNYNEQFF	TGTGCCAGCAGCCAAGACATCCGGACTAACTACAATGAGCAGTTCTTC
9	TRBJ1-1	-	TRBV28	-	CASGQEAFF	TGTGCCAGCGGACAGGAAGCTTTCTTT
15	TRBJ2-7	TRBD2	TRBV7-8	-	CASSPGLAGAGEQYF	TGTGCCAGCAGCCCGGGACTAGCGGGAGCTGGCGAGCAGTACTTC
12	TRBJ2-7	-	TRBV29-1	once	CSGKQGTYEQYF	TGCAGCGGGAAACAGGGAACCTACGAGCAGTACTTC
14	TRBJ2-1	-	TRBV10-2	-	CASTSTERENEQFF	TGCGCCAGCACGTCAACAGAGAGGGAAAATGAGCAGTTCTTC
15	TRBJ2-2	TRBD1	TRBV28	-	CASSSGTGDTGELFF	TGTGCCAGCAGTTCGGGGACAGGGGACACCGGGGAGCTGTTTTTT
15	TRBJ2-7	TRBD2	TRBV6-6	-	CASSPPDSGSYEQYF	TGTGCCAGCAGCCCGCCGGATAGCGGGAGTTACGAGCAGTACTTC
15	TRBJ1-4	-	TRBV6-5	-	CASSFLQSTNEKLFF	TGTGCCAGCAGTTTCTTACAGTCAACTAATGAAAAACTGTTTTTT
17	TRBJ2-6	-	TRBV5-1	-	CASSLDRPNSGANVLTF	TGCGCCAGCAGCTTGGACAGGCCAAACTCTGGGGCCAACGTCCTGACTTTC
15	TRBJ2-3	TRBD2	TRBV5-4	-	CASSLASGDTDTQYF	TGTGCCAGCAGCTTGGCTAGCGGGGACACAGATACGCAGTATTTT
13	TRBJ1-2	-	TRBV21-1	-	CASSSKGNYGYTF	TGTGCCAGCAGTTCTAAGGGGAACTATGGCTACACCTTC
16	TRBJ1-4	TRBD1	TRBV4-1	-	CASSQDRQGVWEKLFF	TGCGCCAGCAGCCAAGATCGGCAGGGGGTTTGGGAAAAACTGTTTTTT